This TCR beta chain stems from a study of tumor-infiltrating lymphocytes in primary liver carcinoma. Each 20-30 mg portion of unsorted bulk tissue served as the source for co-extraction of RNA and DNA. Starting material of 400 to 600 ng total RNA yielded TCR beta cDNA via a constant-region primer. What produced the TCR beta libraries was three nested multiplex PCR rounds using slightly modified ARM-PCR. The first two PCR rounds, approximately 10 cycles each, used TRBV1-TRBV30 forward primers and a C-beta reverse primer. TCRdb re-called the multiplex PCR reads with MiXCR, one entry per CDR3 protein. The table lists 100,000 or so distinct CDR3 sequences, roughly 69% of them singletons. Remarks on this clonotype: One end of the junction is discordant with germline, which a read error may explain.

The germline V gene encodes CDR1 SQVTM and CDR2 ANQGSEA. The CDR3 has 13 amino acids. Material: liver tumor tissue from sampling region 5. As to subset: tumor region T5, tumor centre. This rearrangement joins TRBV29-1 to TRBJ2-2; D is possibly TRBD2 (6 bases). This clonotype originated in a woman between 55 and 75 years old with primary liver carcinoma and hepatitis B virus infection. For the CDR3, the DNA is TGCAGCGTGCAGGGCCGGGGGACCTGGGAACTGTTTTTT. Translated: CSVQGRGTWELFF.